This T cell receptor (beta chain) was recovered during a study of monozygotic twins with inflammatory bowel disease. cDNA was produced in eight separate reactions per sample. TCRdb reprocessed the 5' RACE reads; each CDR3 protein has one entry and no DNA is given. This table lists 110,000 to 150,000 distinct CDR3 sequences. Points on this clonotype: Its antigen is as yet unknown.

Broader study findings: Twins with IBD had fewer clonotypes in common with others than healthy twins, particularly during disease activity.

Specimen: blood. The sequence came from a human donor with ulcerative colitis or Crohn's disease, or a healthy co-twin of an affected twin (not recorded which).

CDR3 residues: CASSLLAGQGYGSREGPSGELFF. The rearrangement uses TRBV6-2 or TRBV6-3 and TRBJ2-2; TCRdb's D gene call, TRBD1, goes unchecked for lack of DNA. CDR1 and CDR2 from the germline V gene are MNHEY and SVGEGT. This CDR3 spans 23 amino acids.